A single sample is the source of the 26 T cell receptor beta chains below, sequenced in a study of blood T cell repertoires in COVID-19. TCRdb keeps only in-frame clones here, not all; method: immunoSEQ multiplex PCR. The table has 90,000 to 100,000 clones, roughly 90% seen once; the top ten hold less than 3.5%. Sequenced material: peripheral blood. Every receptor here comes from a man aged 50-60 years with COVID-19, enrolled during active disease.

The genes are TRBV5-1 and TRBJ2-3; TRBD1 is a possible D gene (7 bases). V was pared by 4 bases and J by 2 bases, with 14 bases between. This CDR3 has 15 amino acids. CDR1 and CDR2 from the germline V gene are SGHRS and YFSETQ. CDR3 nucleotides: TGCGCCAGCAGCCCCCAGGGGGGCTCCACAGATACGCAGTATTTT. This gives the protein CASSPQGGSTDTQYF.

The chain couples TRBV18 to TRBJ2-7; D not resolved. CDR1 and CDR2 (germline): KGHSH, LQKENI. The V gene lost 1 base and the J gene lost 0 bases, with 7 bases spanning the gap. The CDR3 runs to 14 residues. The CDR3 is CASSPREFSYEQYF. CDR3 in DNA: TGTGCCAGCTCACCACGCGAGTTCTCCTACGAGCAGTACTTC.

The V and J genes are TRBV6-4 and TRBJ2-2, with D possibly being TRBD1 (6 bases). Germline CDR1 MRHNA, CDR2 SNTAGT. The CDR3 length is 14 residues. V was pared by 3 bases and J by 6 bases, with 11 bases between. In DNA form, the CDR3 reads TGTGCCAGCAGTGAACAGGGAGAGGCCGGGGAGCTGTTTTTT. It is translated as CASSEQGEAGELFF.

The rearrangement joins TRBV6-5 to TRBJ1-1; possible D gene TRBD1, 5 bases. V was pared by 6 bases and J by 2 bases, with 10 bases between. This CDR3 contains 13 residues. The germline gives CDR1 MNHEY, CDR2 SVGAGI. CDR3 DNA sequence: TGTGCCAGCAGACCGACAGAAAACACTGAAGCTTTCTTT. Protein sequence: CASRPTENTEAFF.

The chain combines TRBV7-9 with TRBJ1-4; 7 bases align to TRBD1. CDR3 length: 15 residues. After removal of 7 bases from V and 8 bases from J, the junction contained 13 bases not matched to a gene. Germline assignment: CDR1 SEHNR and CDR2 FQNEAQ (reference sequence). CDR3 in amino acids: CASTTQGPGMEKLFF. In DNA form, the CDR3 reads TGTGCCAGCACAACACAGGGGCCCGGAATGGAAAAACTGTTTTTT.

The V call is TRBV9, the J call TRBJ1-6; 12 bases match TRBD1. V dropped 4 bases and J dropped 7; count of bases not matched to a gene: 6. The CDR3 totals 16 residues. Germline V gene sequence: CDR1 SGDLS, CDR2 YYNGEE. The CDR3 protein is CASSYRDRGPNSPLHF. The CDR3 nucleotides are TGTGCCAGCAGCTACCGGGACAGGGGGCCCAATTCACCCCTCCACTTT.

This rearrangement joins TRBV6-1 to TRBJ1-6; D uncertain. Trimming shortened V by 3 bases and J by 0 bases, and 6 bases separated the two germline ends. This CDR3 spans 15 amino acids. Per the germline V gene, CDR1 is MNHNS and CDR2 is SASEGT. The CDR3 reads CASSDKSSYNSPLHF. CDR3 bases: TGTGCCAGCAGTGATAAGAGCTCCTATAATTCACCCCTCCACTTT.

V is TRBV21-1 and J is TRBJ2-1; TRBD1, as called in the table, went unchecked against the DNA. TRBV21-1 is termed a pseudogene. CDR3 length: 15 amino acids. CDR3 sequence reads: CASTWTAPSYNEQFF. DNA of the CDR3: TGTGCCAGCACCTGGACAGCCCCCTCCTACAATGAGCAGTTCTTC.

The chain links TRBV21-1 to TRBJ1-5. TRBV21-1 represents a pseudogene. The CDR3 spans 16 residues. This CDR3 is CASSKRDGVPGQPQHF. In nucleotides, the CDR3 is TGTGCCAGCAGCAAAAGAGACGGGGTCCCCGGTCAGCCCCAGCATTTT.

This chain joins TRBV7-3 and TRBJ1-2, with D hard to call. Looked up from germline, CDR1 is SGHTA and CDR2 is FQGTGA. With 0 bases removed from V and 12 bases from J, the gap between germline ends came to 17 bases. The CDR3 length is 14 residues. The CDR3 reads CASSLTGEPRHHTF. The CDR3 DNA reads TGTGCCAGCAGCTTAACCGGGGAACCACGGCATCACACCTTC.

V gene TRBV9 combines with J gene TRBJ1-2; the match to TRBD1 covers 11 bases. Germline V gene sequence: CDR1 SGDLS, CDR2 YYNGEE. J lost 7 bases, V lost 4 bases, and 15 bases had no gene match. This CDR3 region has 17 residues. DNA of the CDR3: TGTGCCAGCAGCCCCATCGCGTCCGGGACAGGGGGTTTTGGCTACACCTTC. This encodes CASSPIASGTGGFGYTF. The variable domain in full, with the rest retrieved from reference TRBV9 and TRBJ1-2, is DSGVTQTPKHLITATGQRVTLRCSPRSGDLSVYWYQQSLDQGLQFLIQYYNGEERAKGNILERFSAQQFPDLHSELNLSSLELGDSALYFCASSPIASGTGGFGYTFGSGTRLTVV.

This sequence joins TRBV6-4 and TRBJ2-3, with 7 bases identical to TRBD1. CDR3 length: 18 amino acids. Germline V lookup: CDR1 MRHNA, CDR2 SNTAGT. Losses at the gene ends were 0 bases for V and 6 bases for J; bases not matched to a gene: 15. This CDR3 reads CASSDSRASGGRSDTQYF. CDR3 nucleotide sequence: TGTGCCAGCAGTGACTCGAGGGCTTCAGGGGGTCGGTCGGATACGCAGTATTTT.

Only a few counts were recorded for this clone. The chain combines TRBV20-1 with TRBJ2-5, with TRBD2 matching 7 bases. Trimming at V came to 3 bases and at J to 3 bases, leaving 13 bases not matched to a gene. The CDR3 spans 16 residues. In germline, CDR1 is DFQATT, CDR2 SNEGSKA (reference sequence). CDR3: CSASGPERGHEETQYF. The CDR3 DNA reads as TGCAGTGCTAGTGGTCCGGAGCGGGGTCACGAAGAGACCCAGTACTTC.

V gene TRBV7-9 combines with J gene TRBJ1-5; possibly TRBD1 for D (5 bases). Trimming removed 6 bases from V and 4 bases from J, with 10 bases in between. The germline V gene has CDR1 SEHNR and CDR2 FQNEAQ (reference sequence). The CDR3 totals 13 residues. In DNA form, the CDR3 reads TGTGCCAGCAGTAGGTCAGGGAATCAGCCCCAGCATTTT. It codes for CASSRSGNQPQHF. The entire variable domain, with the rest obtained from reference TRBV7-9 and TRBJ1-5, is as follows: DTGVSQNPRHKITKRGQNVTFRCDPISEHNRLYWYRQTLGQGPEFLTYFQNEAQLEKSRLLSDRFSAERPKGSFSTLEIQRTEQGDSAMYLCASSRSGNQPQHFGDGTRLSIL.

This rearrangement joins TRBV5-4 to TRBJ1-4; 7 bases agree with TRBD1. Losses at the gene ends were 3 bases for V and 3 bases for J; bases not matched to a gene: 5. The CDR3 is 15 amino acids. Germline V gives CDR1 SGHNT, CDR2 YYREEE (reference sequence). The CDR3 protein is CASSSGGLANEKLFF. The CDR3 coding sequence is TGTGCCAGCAGCTCAGGGGGTTTGGCTAATGAAAAACTGTTTTTT.

V and J are TRBV2 and TRBJ2-5, with 10 bases aligning to TRBD1. This CDR3 contains 15 residues. The V gene end was trimmed by 5 bases and the J gene end by 2 bases; junction bases not matched to a gene: 5. The germline V gene encodes CDR1 SNHLY and CDR2 FYNNEI. The CDR3 loop is CASSWTGGRQETQYF. CDR3 nucleotides: TGTGCCAGCAGTTGGACAGGGGGGAGGCAAGAGACCCAGTACTTC.

The V gene is TRBV18, the J gene TRBJ1-2, with a weak D call TRBD1 (6 bases). Between the trimmed V and J ends, which lost 6 bases and 1 base, there was a span of 12 bases. This CDR3 comprises 14 residues. Germline loops: CDR1 KGHSH, CDR2 LQKENI. The CDR3 loop reads CASSPGHINYGYTF. CDR3 DNA sequence: TGTGCCAGCTCTCCGGGACACATTAACTATGGCTACACCTTC. Supplemented by reference TRBV18 and TRBJ1-2, the full variable domain reads NAGVMQNPRHLVRRRGQEARLRCSPMKGHSHVYWYRQLPEEGLKFMVYLQKENIIDESGMPKERFSAEFPKEGPSILRIQQVVRGDSAAYFCASSPGHINYGYTFGSGTRLTVV.

The CDR3 loop reads CASSLGGGRTDTQYF. CDR3 nucleotides: TGTGCCAGCAGCTTAGGCGGGGGGCGCACAGATACGCAGTATTTT. The chain employs TRBV13 and TRBJ2-3, with D possibly matching TRBD2 (7 bases). Trimming left V 0 bases short and J 1 base short, with 8 bases between. CDR3 length: 15 amino acids. Germline assignment: CDR1 PRHDT and CDR2 FYEKMQ (reference sequence).

The rearrangement joins TRBV5-4 to TRBJ1-1; possible D gene TRBD1, 6 bases. Trimming cost V 4 bases and J 3 bases, with 19 bases left between them. The CDR3 has 16 residues. Germline lookup yields CDR1 SGHNT and CDR2 YYREEE (reference sequence). CDR3 coding DNA: TGTGCCAGCAGCCAAGAACAGGGCATTTTAGACACTGAAGCTTTCTTT. This sequence encodes CASSQEQGILDTEAFF.

This clone is termed medium-sized (0.01 to 0.1%). The chain couples TRBV6-2 or TRBV6-3 to TRBJ2-5, with 11 bases identical to TRBD2. V dropped 5 bases and J dropped 5; count of bases not matched to a gene: 10. CDR1 and CDR2 (germline): MNHEY, SVGEGT. The length of the CDR3 is 16 residues. Here the CDR3 DNA reads TGTGCCAGCAGTGACTTTAGCGGGGGGGCCTGGGAGACCCAGTACTTC. Translated: CASSDFSGGAWETQYF.

This clone was detected only once. The chain uses TRBV30 and TRBJ1-1; 7 nucleotides align to TRBD1. Trimming at V came to 0 bases and at J to 4 bases, leaving 8 bases not matched to a gene. Looked up from germline, CDR1 is GTSNPN and CDR2 is SVGIG (reference sequence). The CDR3 contains 15 residues. CDR3 loop: CAWSVGGSGGTEAFF. The CDR3, as DNA: TGTGCCTGGAGTGTGGGCGGGTCAGGGGGCACTGAAGCTTTCTTT.

V is TRBV7-3 and J is TRBJ2-1; D gene ambiguous. The CDR3 sequence is 13 residues long. CDR1 SGHTA and CDR2 FQGTGA come from the germline V gene. V was cut by 3 bases and J by 4 bases, with 7 bases left in between. The chain's CDR3 is CASSLSSYNEQFF. The DNA for the CDR3 is TGTGCCAGCAGCTTGTCGTCTTACAATGAGCAGTTCTTC.

V is TRBV5-5 and J is TRBJ2-7, with D possibly being TRBD1 (7 bases). V was pared by 2 bases and J by 5 bases, with 20 bases between. The CDR3 totals 16 residues. CDR1 and CDR2 from the germline V gene are SGHKS and YYEKEE (reference sequence). The CDR3 DNA is TGTGCCAGCAGCTTTCGGGCGTCAGGGGGGCGGGACGAGCAGTACTTC. It codes for CASSFRASGGRDEQYF.

The chain joins TRBV25-1 to TRBJ1-2, with a tentative D call TRBD1 (6 bases). Germline V lookup: CDR1 MGHDK, CDR2 SYGVNS. With 4 bases removed from V and 6 bases from J, the gap between germline ends came to 15 bases. The length of the CDR3 is 14 residues. CDR3 coding DNA: TGTGCCAGCAGTGGGGGACGGACAGTAGATGGCTACACCTTC. This codes for CASSGGRTVDGYTF.

This clone appeared once. The chain links TRBV6-1 to TRBJ2-7; the match to TRBD1 covers 10 bases. This CDR3 spans 15 amino acids. J was trimmed by 3 bases and V by 0 bases; bases with no gene match: 2. Germline CDR1 MNHNS, CDR2 SASEGT. In DNA, the CDR3 is TGTGCCAGCAGTGAAGCGGGGACAGGGGACTACGAGCAGTACTTC. Amino acid sequence: CASSEAGTGDYEQYF.

The V call is TRBV2, the J call TRBJ1-4, with 8 bases that match TRBD1. The CDR3 loop spans 16 amino acids. Per the germline V gene, CDR1 is SNHLY and CDR2 is FYNNEI. V gave up 7 bases and J gave up 8 bases; unmatched junction bases: 15. The CDR3 here is CASTLFDRGQGEKLFF. The CDR3 bases are TGTGCCAGCACCCTTTTCGACAGGGGCCAGGGGGAAAAACTGTTTTTT.